Listed below are T cell receptor beta chains from one sample, sequenced in a study of CD8 T cells in Susac syndrome. TCRdb redid the calling of the immunoSEQ multiplex PCR reads with MiXCR, one entry per CDR3 protein. The profile covers about 200,000 distinct CDR3 sequences, with 90% to 95% appearing a single time and about 0.094% taken by the ten largest. The specimen sequenced was CD4+ T cells from PBMCs. Receptors were obtained from a human donor in good health. Each CDR3 is given with its conserved first and last residue. Each record gives: clone size, V gene, J gene, D gene, CDR3 DNA, CDR3 protein. D genes are given only for firm matches. The size entry is marked missing in some rows and otherwise reads once, few, many or a size class.

abundance: NA; v_gene: TRBV5-6; j_gene: TRBJ1-5; d_gene: NA; CDR3nt: TGTGCCAGCAGCTTGGCCAGGGTCCAGCCCCAGCATTTT; CDR3aa: CASSLARVQPQHF
abundance: NA; v_gene: TRBV20-1; j_gene: TRBJ1-1; d_gene: NA; CDR3nt: TGCAGTGCTAGATGGGAGAACACTGAAGCTTTCTTT; CDR3aa: CSARWENTEAFF
abundance: NA; v_gene: TRBV6-5; j_gene: TRBJ1-2; d_gene: TRBD1; CDR3nt: TGTGCCAGCAGTTACGTTGGGACAGGAGTCTATGGCTACACCTTC; CDR3aa: CASSYVGTGVYGYTF
abundance: NA; v_gene: TRBV3-1; j_gene: TRBJ1-2; d_gene: NA; CDR3nt: TGTGCCAGCAGCCCAGGTAGTACTGGCTACACCTTC; CDR3aa: CASSPGSTGYTF
abundance: NA; v_gene: TRBV7-9; j_gene: TRBJ2-5; d_gene: NA; CDR3nt: TGTGCCAGCCGGGCAGGAGAGACCCAGTACTTC; CDR3aa: CASRAGETQYF
abundance: NA; v_gene: TRBV29-1; j_gene: TRBJ2-7; d_gene: NA; CDR3nt: TGCAGCGTTGGGAGGACATTGAGGCTTTACGAGCAGTACTTC; CDR3aa: CSVGRTLRLYEQYF
abundance: NA; v_gene: TRBV2; j_gene: TRBJ1-2; d_gene: TRBD1; CDR3nt: TGTGCCAGCAGTCAAATGACAGGGAACTATGGCTACACCTTC; CDR3aa: CASSQMTGNYGYTF
abundance: NA; v_gene: TRBV7-3; j_gene: TRBJ1-1; d_gene: NA; CDR3nt: TGTGCCAGCAGCTTAAGTTCAGGGAACACTGAAGCTTTCTTT; CDR3aa: CASSLSSGNTEAFF
abundance: NA; v_gene: TRBV3-1; j_gene: TRBJ2-2; d_gene: TRBD2; CDR3nt: TGTGCCAGCACGACTAGCGGAGACACCGGGGAGCTGTTTTTT; CDR3aa: CASTTSGDTGELFF
abundance: NA; v_gene: TRBV29-1; j_gene: TRBJ2-1; d_gene: NA; CDR3nt: TGCAGCGCCCGTGGGCTAGCCGGAGAGGGTTCGTTCTTC; CDR3aa: CSARGLAGEGSFF
abundance: NA; v_gene: TRBV7-2; j_gene: TRBJ1-2; d_gene: TRBD1; CDR3nt: TGTGCCAGCAACCCGAAGACAGGGGGCAACTATGGCTACACCTTC; CDR3aa: CASNPKTGGNYGYTF
abundance: NA; v_gene: TRBV20-1; j_gene: TRBJ2-1; d_gene: NA; CDR3nt: TGCAGTGCTAGAGGTAGGGGACTCCCCTACAATGAGCAGTTCTTC; CDR3aa: CSARGRGLPYNEQFF
abundance: NA; v_gene: TRBV20-1; j_gene: TRBJ1-2; d_gene: NA; CDR3nt: TGCAGTGCTAGAATAGGGGATGGCTACACCTTC; CDR3aa: CSARIGDGYTF
abundance: NA; v_gene: TRBV11-2; j_gene: TRBJ2-7; d_gene: NA; CDR3nt: TGTGCCAGCAGCTCTGAGTGGGACTTACACTCCTACGAGCAGTACTTC; CDR3aa: CASSSEWDLHSYEQYF
abundance: NA; v_gene: TRBV11-2; j_gene: TRBJ1-1; d_gene: NA; CDR3nt: TGTGCCAGCAGCTACCCGATCCGGGACATTGAAGCTTTCTTT; CDR3aa: CASSYPIRDIEAFF
abundance: NA; v_gene: TRBV6-6; j_gene: TRBJ2-3; d_gene: TRBD2; CDR3nt: TGTGCCAGCAGTTACGTTAGCGGGAGGGGAGATACGCAGTATTTT; CDR3aa: CASSYVSGRGDTQYF
abundance: once; v_gene: TRBV12-3/TRBV12-4; j_gene: TRBJ1-2; d_gene: NA; CDR3nt: TGTGCCAGCAGTTTAGGAGGCTACAAGTACTATGGCTACACCTTC; CDR3aa: CASSLGGYKYYGYTF
abundance: NA; v_gene: TRBV20-1; j_gene: TRBJ1-6; d_gene: NA; CDR3nt: TGCAGTGCAACCCCGTGGGGCCGCTATAATTCACCCCTCCACTTT; CDR3aa: CSATPWGRYNSPLHF
abundance: NA; v_gene: TRBV7-9; j_gene: TRBJ1-1; d_gene: TRBD1; CDR3nt: TGTGCCAGCAGGACCGGGACAGGGAGGGTTGAAGCTTTCTTT; CDR3aa: CASRTGTGRVEAFF
abundance: NA; v_gene: TRBV9; j_gene: TRBJ2-1; d_gene: NA; CDR3nt: TGTGCCAGCAGCGTAACCCCCGGGACTTCTTACAATGAGCAGTTCTTC; CDR3aa: CASSVTPGTSYNEQFF
abundance: NA; v_gene: TRBV20-1; j_gene: TRBJ1-1; d_gene: NA; CDR3nt: TGCAGTGCTAGCAAGGGCCGTGGGACTGAAGCTTTCTTT; CDR3aa: CSASKGRGTEAFF
abundance: NA; v_gene: TRBV29-1; j_gene: TRBJ1-1; d_gene: NA; CDR3nt: TGCAGCGTTGAAGTTAGCTGGGTCGAGAACACTGAAGCTTTCTTT; CDR3aa: CSVEVSWVENTEAFF
abundance: NA; v_gene: TRBV11-1; j_gene: TRBJ1-1; d_gene: TRBD1; CDR3nt: TGTGCCAGCAGTATGGGGTCCGGGACAGCGAACACTGAAGCTTTCTTT; CDR3aa: CASSMGSGTANTEAFF
abundance: once; v_gene: TRBV5-6; j_gene: TRBJ2-2; d_gene: TRBD1; CDR3nt: TGTGCCAGCAGCGCCGGGACAGGGGCACCCGGGGAGCTGTTTTTT; CDR3aa: CASSAGTGAPGELFF
abundance: NA; v_gene: TRBV5-1; j_gene: TRBJ2-1; d_gene: NA; CDR3nt: TGCGCCAGCAGCGCGTATTTTAACAATGAGCAGTTCTTC; CDR3aa: CASSAYFNNEQFF
abundance: NA; v_gene: TRBV30; j_gene: TRBJ1-2; d_gene: NA; CDR3nt: TGTGCCTGGAGCTTCGGGGGGTTCAGTCATGGCTACACCTTC; CDR3aa: CAWSFGGFSHGYTF
abundance: NA; v_gene: TRBV14; j_gene: TRBJ2-1; d_gene: NA; CDR3nt: TGTGCCAGCAGCTACCAAGTATCCGGTGAGCAGTTCTTC; CDR3aa: CASSYQVSGEQFF
abundance: NA; v_gene: TRBV4-3; j_gene: TRBJ1-1; d_gene: TRBD1; CDR3nt: TGCGCCAGCTCGGACAGGGTAACTGAAGCTTTCTTT; CDR3aa: CASSDRVTEAFF
abundance: NA; v_gene: TRBV20-1; j_gene: TRBJ2-1; d_gene: NA; CDR3nt: TGCAGTGCTACCGTACTCAATGAGCAGTTCTTC; CDR3aa: CSATVLNEQFF
abundance: NA; v_gene: TRBV7-9; j_gene: TRBJ2-3; d_gene: NA; CDR3nt: TGTGCCAGCAGCTTAGATCAGAATACGCAGTATTTT; CDR3aa: CASSLDQNTQYF
abundance: NA; v_gene: TRBV24-1; j_gene: TRBJ2-1; d_gene: NA; CDR3nt: TGTGCCACCAGTGATTCATCGCCCATCTCCTACAATGAGCAGTTCTTC; CDR3aa: CATSDSSPISYNEQFF